The 9 T cell receptor beta chains below were found in one sample sequenced in a study of T cell changes during pregnancy in multiple sclerosis. Produced via immunoSEQ multiplex PCR; TCRdb's table is partial and in-frame only. The data hold tens of thousands of clones, with about 94% observed a single time. The sequenced sample was peripheral blood, obtained in the third trimester of pregnancy. Receptor source: a female donor with multiple sclerosis, enrolled in a pregnancy study.

This sequence joins TRBV5-1 and TRBJ2-3, with D maybe TRBD2 (6 bases). Trimming pared 4 bases from V and 2 bases from J, leaving 14 bases between. This CDR3 is 15 amino acids long. Germline V lookup: CDR1 SGHRS, CDR2 YFSETQ. The CDR3 DNA follows: TGCGCCAGCAGCGTGACGGGACTTACCACAGATACGCAGTATTTT. This codes for CASSVTGLTTDTQYF.

The sample holds a few counts of this clone. CDR3 in amino acids: CASSLDRGNTGELFF. CDR3 nucleotide sequence: TGTGCCAGCAGTTTGGACAGGGGGAACACCGGGGAGCTGTTTTTT. This rearrangement joins TRBV6-6 to TRBJ2-2, with 9 bases that match TRBD1. The CDR3 is 15 amino acids. The trim removed 4 bases at V and 1 base at J, leaving 1 base unmatched. Germline lookup yields CDR1 MNHNY and CDR2 SVGAGI (reference sequence).

The chain recombines TRBV27 with TRBJ2-2; tentative D call: TRBD2 (5 bases). CDR1 is MNHEY, CDR2 SMNVEV, per germline (reference sequence). V lost 2 bases to trimming and J lost 5 bases, with 6 bases between them. CDR3 length: 13 amino acids. The CDR3: CASSLEGTGELFF. CDR3 nucleotides: TGTGCCAGCAGTTTAGAGGGTACCGGGGAGCTGTTTTTT.

V and J are TRBV7-2 and TRBJ2-7; 10 bases map to TRBD2. The germline gives CDR1 SGHTA, CDR2 FQGNSA. The CDR3 runs to 15 residues. V lost 6 bases and J lost 1; bases outside the gene matches: 6. This CDR3 reads CASSSLAGVSYEQYF. CDR3 nucleotides: TGTGCCAGCAGTTCTCTAGCGGGAGTTTCCTACGAGCAGTACTTC. The full variable domain, with the rest looked up from reference TRBV7-2 and TRBJ2-7, is GAGVSQSPSNKVTEKGKDVELRCDPISGHTALYWYRQSLGQGLEFLIYFQGNSAPDKSGLPSDRFSAERTGGSVSTLTIQRTQQEDSAVYLCASSSLAGVSYEQYFGPGTRLTVT.

J is TRBJ2-2 and V is TRBV30; 8 bases map to TRBD1. The CDR3 length is 14 residues. Trimming at V came to 4 bases and at J to 4 bases, leaving 5 bases not matched to a gene. Germline CDR1 is GTSNPN and CDR2 is SVGIG (reference sequence). The CDR3: CAWKYGTGTGELFF. The CDR3 coding sequence is TGTGCCTGGAAATACGGGACAGGCACCGGGGAGCTGTTTTTT.

V usage is TRBV6-6 and J usage is TRBJ1-5; TRBD1 aligns across 7 bases. This CDR3 is built from 13 residues. Trimming at V came to 6 bases and at J to 1 base, leaving 0 bases not matched to a gene. The germline CDR1 and CDR2 sequences are MNHNY and SVGAGI (reference sequence). The CDR3 loop reads CASRTGSNQPQHF. The CDR3 bases are TGTGCCAGCAGGACAGGGAGCAATCAGCCCCAGCATTTT.

This clone was counted once. V is TRBV9 and J is TRBJ2-7; 13 nucleotides agree with TRBD2. This CDR3 spans 15 amino acids. After removal of 3 bases from V and 10 bases from J, the junction contained 10 bases not matched to a gene. Germline-derived CDR1 and CDR2 are SGDLS and YYNGEE. As DNA, the CDR3 is TGTGCCAGCAGCGGGGGACTAGCGGGAACCGTGGTCCAGTACTTC. Amino acids: CASSGGLAGTVVQYF. The full variable domain, with the rest looked up from reference TRBV9 and TRBJ2-7, is DSGVTQTPKHLITATGQRVTLRCSPRSGDLSVYWYQQSLDQGLQFLIQYYNGEERAKGNILERFSAQQFPDLHSELNLSSLELGDSALYFCASSGGLAGTVVQYFGPGTRLTVT.

This chain links TRBV19 with TRBJ2-7; 16 bases map to TRBD2. The V gene's germline CDR1 is LNHDA and CDR2 SQIVND (reference sequence). The CDR3 is 18 residues long. V trimming: 3 bases; J trimming: 5 bases; junction bases outside the gene matches: 10. The CDR3 DNA is TGTGCCAGTAGTATGGACAAGCCGGGACTAGCGGGAGGGGACGAGCAGTACTTC. Protein: CASSMDKPGLAGGDEQYF. Full variable domain (remainder filled in from reference TRBV19 and TRBJ2-7): DGGITQSPKYLFRKEGQNVTLSCEQNLNHDAMYWYRQDPGQGLRLIYYSQIVNDFQKGDIAEGYSVSREKKESFPLTVTSAQKNPTAFYLCASSMDKPGLAGGDEQYFGPGTRLTVT.

The rearrangement joins TRBV14 to TRBJ2-1; 12 nucleotides align to TRBD1. This CDR3 comprises 18 residues. V was pared by 4 bases and J by 9 bases, with 16 bases of the junction left unmatched. CDR1 and CDR2 (germline): SGHDN, FVKESK. The CDR3 DNA reads TGTGCCAGCAGCCTCGGCGAGTGGAAGGGACAGGGGGCCTCTGAGCAGTTCTTC. Residues: CASSLGEWKGQGASEQFF.